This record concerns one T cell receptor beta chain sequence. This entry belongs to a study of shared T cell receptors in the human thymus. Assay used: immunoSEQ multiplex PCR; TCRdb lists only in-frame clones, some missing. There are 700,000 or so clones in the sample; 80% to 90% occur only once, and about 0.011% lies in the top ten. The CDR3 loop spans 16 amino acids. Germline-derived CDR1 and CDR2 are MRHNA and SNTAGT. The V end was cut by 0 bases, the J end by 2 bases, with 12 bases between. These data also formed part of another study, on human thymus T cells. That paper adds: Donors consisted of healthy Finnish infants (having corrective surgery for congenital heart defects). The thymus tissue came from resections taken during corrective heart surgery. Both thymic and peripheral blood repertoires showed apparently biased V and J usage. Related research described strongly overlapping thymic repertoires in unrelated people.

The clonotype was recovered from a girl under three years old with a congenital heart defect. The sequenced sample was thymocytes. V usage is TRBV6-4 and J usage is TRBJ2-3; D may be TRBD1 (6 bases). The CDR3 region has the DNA TGTGCCAGCAGTGACTCGTACAGGGTTGACACAGATACGCAGTATTTT. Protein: CASSDSYRVDTDTQYF.